Following are 9 T cell receptor beta chains from one sample sequenced in a study of blood T cell repertoires in COVID-19. TCRdb's table, derived via immunoSEQ multiplex PCR, lists solely in-frame clones and lacks some. The data show some 150,000 clones, about nine tenths seen once. The specimen was peripheral blood. The receptors were gathered from a man aged 50 or older with active or convalescent COVID-19.

The chain has TRBV7-3 and TRBJ1-2; 9 bases agree with TRBD1. The CDR3 is made up of 15 amino acids. Trimming took 2 bases from V and 4 from J; bases not matched to a gene: 5. Germline V gene lookup returns CDR1 SGHTA and CDR2 FQGTGA. The CDR3 DNA follows: TGTGCCAGCAGCTTAGAGGGACAGGGCCCCTATGGCTACACCTTC. The encoded protein is CASSLEGQGPYGYTF.

V is TRBV28 and J is TRBJ2-5, with D hard to call. V was cut by 2 bases and J by 2 bases, with 9 bases left in between. Germline V gene sequence: CDR1 MDHEN, CDR2 SYDVKM. The CDR3 spans 14 residues. CDR3 sequence: CASSLARVQETQYF. CDR3 sequence (DNA): TGTGCCAGCAGTTTAGCCCGGGTGCAAGAGACCCAGTACTTC.

The rearrangement links TRBV6-5 to TRBJ1-5; 7 bases are a match to TRBD1. V was pared by 6 bases and J by 0 bases, with 5 bases of the junction left unmatched. CDR3 length: 15 residues. CDR1 is MNHEY and CDR2 is SVGAGI in the germline V gene. The CDR3 reads CASRGQLNSNQPQHF. In DNA, the CDR3 is TGTGCCAGCAGGGGACAGTTAAATAGCAATCAGCCCCAGCATTTT.

J is TRBJ2-5 and V is TRBV2; 9 bases match TRBD2. Germline CDR1 SNHLY, CDR2 FYNNEI. This CDR3 contains 20 residues. The V segment lost 8 bases and the J segment 5 bases; nucleotides outside the gene matches: 27. Here the CDR3 reads CASPKMGERAGGRPSETQYF. The CDR3 DNA reads as TGTGCCAGCCCAAAGATGGGAGAAAGGGCGGGAGGGCGTCCATCGGAGACCCAGTACTTC.

This clone was seen just once. The chain couples TRBV24-1 to TRBJ2-2, with D possibly being TRBD1 (5 bases). This CDR3 contains 18 residues. The V gene lost 0 bases and the J gene lost 2 bases, with 15 bases spanning the gap. Per germline, CDR1 KGHDR and CDR2 SFDVKD. Here the CDR3 reads CATSDLPTGRANTGELFF. The CDR3 region has the DNA TGTGCCACCAGTGATTTGCCAACCGGCAGGGCTAACACCGGGGAGCTGTTTTTT.

The chain recombines TRBV14 with TRBJ2-1, with TRBD2 matching 10 bases. This CDR3 comprises 16 residues. J gave up 4 bases and V 5 bases, and 8 bases lay outside the gene matches. In germline, CDR1 is SGHDN, CDR2 FVKESK. The CDR3: CASSGEGTSAYNEQFF. The CDR3 DNA sequence: TGTGCCAGCAGCGGAGAGGGGACTAGCGCATACAATGAGCAGTTCTTC.

This chain joins TRBV28 and TRBJ2-3; 11 nucleotides agree with TRBD2. V gave up 5 bases and J gave up 4 bases; unmatched junction bases: 11. The CDR3 contains 17 residues. Germline V gives CDR1 MDHEN, CDR2 SYDVKM. The CDR3 sequence: CASSPPIAGGTADTQYF. CDR3 sequence (DNA): TGTGCCAGCAGTCCACCCATAGCGGGAGGGACGGCAGATACGCAGTATTTT.

This clone was seen just once. V usage is TRBV6-4 and J usage is TRBJ2-2; D possibly corresponds to TRBD2 (5 bases). This CDR3 is 14 amino acids long. The V end was cut by 7 bases, the J end by 2 bases, with 11 bases between. Germline V gene sequence: CDR1 MRHNA, CDR2 SNTAGT. The CDR3 DNA sequence: TGTGCCAGCACCGTGGAGGAAAACACCGGGGAGCTGTTTTTT. Encoded protein: CASTVEENTGELFF.

This clone has just a few counts. The J gene is TRBJ1-2, the V gene TRBV7-9, with 7 bases lining up with TRBD1. This CDR3 comprises 11 residues. V gave up 8 bases and J gave up 3 bases; unmatched junction bases: 0. Germline V gene lookup returns CDR1 SEHNR and CDR2 FQNEAQ (reference sequence). CDR3 nucleotide sequence: TGTGCCAGCCAGGGGGACTATGGCTACACCTTC. This gives the protein CASQGDYGYTF.